Each of the 5 T cell receptor beta chains below was sequenced from the same sample in a study of T cells expressing NK-cell markers. After re-calling the 5' RACE reads, TCRdb lists one entry per CDR3 protein, DNA absent. This table lists some 150,000 distinct CDR3 sequences. The specimen was blood T cells: a sorted CD56 or NKG2C T cell subset, CD4+ or CD8+ T cells, or bulk PBMC T cells (not recorded which). Receptor source: a woman in her fifties or sixties in good health.

This chain links TRBV2 with TRBJ2-1. Germline V gene sequence: CDR1 SNHLY, CDR2 FYNNEI. The CDR3 length is 13 residues. The CDR3 sequence is CASSAEVYNEQFF.

The chain has TRBV12-3 or TRBV12-4 and TRBJ1-1; TCRdb selects TRBD1, and the lack of DNA leaves this call unchecked. This CDR3 spans 15 amino acids. CDR3: CASTSTGSFDTEAFF.

J is TRBJ2-1 and V is TRBV28; TCRdb designates TRBD2, a call that cannot be tested without DNA. There are 17 residues in the CDR3. Germline V gene data show CDR1 as MDHEN and CDR2 as SYDVKM. CDR3 protein: CASSPPGRAGEGDEQFF.

V and J are TRBV4-2 and TRBJ2-3. CDR1 and CDR2 from the germline V gene are LGHNA and YNFKEQ. The length of the CDR3 is 14 residues. The CDR3 here is CASSQEGSTDTQYF.

The chain is built from TRBV29-1 and TRBJ2-2; TCRdb selects TRBD1, and the lack of DNA leaves this call unchecked. CDR1 is SQVTM, CDR2 ANQGSEA, per germline. There are 13 residues in the CDR3. CDR3 sequence: CSVATGAGGELFF.